This T cell receptor beta chain was retrieved from a study of T cells in Graves' hyperthyroidism and ophthalmopathy. This clonotype was observed many times. Amplification of TCR beta CDR3 regions used RNA as the template. The HTBI set primed first-round TCR CDR3 RT-PCR. From the multiplex PCR reads, TCRdb called clonotypes with MiXCR, one entry per CDR3 protein. The table has approximately 380,000 distinct CDR3 sequences, around 18% seen once; the top ten hold around 40%. The germline V gene encodes CDR1 SGHRS and CDR2 YFSETQ. This CDR3 comprises 14 residues. Trimming pared 4 bases from V and 2 bases from J, leaving 12 bases between.

The sequence derives from a man between 18 and 29 years old with Graves' ophthalmopathy. The chain links TRBV5-1 to TRBJ1-2, with unresolved D. Sequences were obtained from blood. CDR3 nucleotides: TGCGCCAGCAGCGTCGGACTGTTAAACTATGGCTACACCTTC. Its translation is CASSVGLLNYGYTF.